Listed below are T cell receptor beta chains from one sample, sequenced in a study of blood T cell repertoires in COVID-19. TCRdb's table, derived via immunoSEQ multiplex PCR, lists solely in-frame clones and lacks some. The sample lists some 75,000 clones, about 70% seen once, with around 19% in the top ten. The source material was peripheral blood. The receptors were sampled from a woman older than 75 with active or convalescent COVID-19. Each CDR3 is given with its conserved first and last residue. A D gene is named only where the DNA matches it firmly. Clone size is not always given. Where it is, it says once, few, many or a class for expanded clones.

size | J | V | D | CDR3 | DNA
- | TRBJ1-1 | TRBV5-5 | - | CASSLPGAWTEAFF | TGTGCCAGCAGCCTACCAGGGGCGTGGACTGAAGCTTTCTTT
- | TRBJ2-5 | TRBV5-1 | - | CASSLALSAVQETQYF | TGCGCCAGCAGCTTGGCCTTATCGGCGGTACAAGAGACCCAGTACTTC
- | TRBJ1-1 | TRBV6-2/TRBV6-3 | TRBD1 | CASSSQHRGGTEAFF | TGTGCCAGCAGTTCGCAGCACAGGGGTGGCACTGAAGCTTTCTTT
- | TRBJ2-7 | TRBV7-2 | - | CASSSDIYEQYF | TGTGCCAGCAGCTCGGACATTTACGAGCAGTACTTC
- | TRBJ2-7 | TRBV9 | TRBD1 | CASSVGTGVSSVQYF | TGTGCCAGCAGTGTCGGGACAGGGGTAAGCTCTGTGCAGTACTTC
- | TRBJ1-1 | TRBV2 | TRBD1 | CASRWTGGVQAFF | TGTGCCAGCAGATGGACAGGGGGCGTCCAAGCTTTCTTT
- | TRBJ2-3 | TRBV5-4 | - | CASSQGLTPDTQYF | TGTGCCAGCAGCCAGGGACTCACCCCAGATACGCAGTATTTT
- | TRBJ2-2 | TRBV6-5 | - | CASSYSEGDGTGELFF | TGTGCCAGCAGTTACTCTGAGGGGGACGGCACCGGGGAGCTGTTTTTT
- | TRBJ2-1 | TRBV6-5 | TRBD1 | CASSRGQGHNEQFF | TGTGCCAGCAGTAGGGGACAGGGACACAATGAGCAGTTCTTC
- | TRBJ2-3 | TRBV3-1/TRBV3-2 | TRBD2 | CASSRGGGGADTQYF | TGTGCCAGCAGCCGCGGCGGGGGGGGTGCAGATACGCAGTATTTT
- | TRBJ1-3 | TRBV5-1 | - | CASSVTGFSSGNTIYF | TGCGCCAGCAGCGTAACAGGGTTTAGCTCTGGAAACACCATATATTTT
many | TRBJ2-2 | TRBV5-6 | - | CASSLARANTGELFF | TGTGCCAGCAGCTTGGCCAGGGCGAACACCGGGGAGCTGTTTTTT
- | TRBJ2-7 | TRBV5-1 | TRBD2 | CASSLIAGGQEQYF | TGCGCCAGCAGCTTGATAGCGGGGGGGCAGGAGCAGTACTTC
few | TRBJ2-3 | TRBV3-1/TRBV3-2 | TRBD2 | CASSQDLAGGSTDTQYF | TGTGCCAGCAGCCAAGATCTAGCGGGGGGGAGCACAGATACGCAGTATTTT
- | TRBJ1-2 | TRBV18 | TRBD1 | CASSPENRGGYTF | TGTGCCAGCTCACCTGAAAACAGGGGTGGCTACACCTTC
once | TRBJ1-1 | TRBV21-1 | - | CASSKGARGKTEAFF | TGTGCCAGCAGCAAGGGGGCCAGGGGAAAGACTGAAGCTTTCTTT
- | TRBJ1-5 | TRBV30 | TRBD1 | CAWSYRQGGDQPQHF | TGTGCCTGGAGTTACCGACAGGGAGGAGATCAGCCCCAGCATTTT
- | TRBJ2-2 | TRBV7-2 | - | CASSLGSLTGELFF | TGTGCCAGCAGCTTAGGAAGCCTCACCGGGGAGCTGTTTTTT
- | TRBJ2-7 | TRBV30 | - | CAWSPPGDSSYEQYF | TGTGCCTGGAGTCCACCGGGGGACAGCTCCTACGAGCAGTACTTC
- | TRBJ1-2 | TRBV4-3 | - | CASSQGTGGYTF | TGCGCCAGCAGCCAAGGAACGGGTGGCTACACCTTC
- | TRBJ1-2 | TRBV19 | TRBD1 | CASSATGDGYTF | TGTGCCAGTAGTGCCACAGGGGACGGCTACACCTTC
- | TRBJ1-2 | TRBV6-6 | - | CASRTGDSYGYTF | TGTGCCAGCAGAACGGGGGATTCCTATGGCTACACCTTC
- | TRBJ1-1 | TRBV6-6 | TRBD1 | CASSFPGGNTEAFF | TGTGCCAGCAGTTTTCCAGGGGGGAACACTGAAGCTTTCTTT
- | TRBJ1-1 | TRBV28 | TRBD1 | CASSFGTVGPAGAFF | TGTGCCAGCAGTTTTGGGACAGTGGGGCCCGCGGGAGCTTTCTTT
few | TRBJ1-3 | TRBV7-2 | - | CASSIDNSGNTIYF | TGTGCCAGCAGCATTGACAACTCTGGAAACACCATATATTTT
once | TRBJ1-1 | TRBV19 | TRBD1 | CASSMTGGVGTEAFF | TGTGCCAGTAGTATGACAGGGGGCGTGGGTACTGAAGCTTTCTTT
- | TRBJ1-2 | TRBV2 | TRBD1 | CASSILTGGSGYTF | TGTGCCAGCAGCATTTTGACAGGGGGCTCTGGCTACACCTTC
once | TRBJ2-5 | TRBV7-2 | - | CASQTRGSETQYF | TGTGCCAGCCAAACTAGAGGGTCAGAGACCCAGTACTTC
- | TRBJ2-7 | TRBV7-9 | - | CASSLAGGEQYF | TGTGCCAGCAGCTTAGCAGGGGGAGAGCAGTACTTC